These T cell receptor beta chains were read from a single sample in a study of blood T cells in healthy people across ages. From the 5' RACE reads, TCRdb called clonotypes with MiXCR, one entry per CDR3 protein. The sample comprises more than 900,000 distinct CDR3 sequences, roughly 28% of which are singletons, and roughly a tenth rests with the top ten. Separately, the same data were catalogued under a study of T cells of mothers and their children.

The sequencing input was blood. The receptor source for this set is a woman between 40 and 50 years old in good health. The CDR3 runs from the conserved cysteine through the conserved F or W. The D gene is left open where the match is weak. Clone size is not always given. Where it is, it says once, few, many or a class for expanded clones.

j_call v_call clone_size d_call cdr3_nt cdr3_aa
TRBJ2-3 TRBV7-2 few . TGTGCCAGCAGCTTAGTCTATGACCGCACAGATACGCAGTATTTT CASSLVYDRTDTQYF
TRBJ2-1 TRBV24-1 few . TGTGCCACCAGTGATGAACTCGGAAACCAAAATGAGCAGTTCTTC CATSDELGNQNEQFF
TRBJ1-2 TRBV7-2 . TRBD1 TGTGCCAGCAGCTTAGGTCGACAGGGTCCCTATGGCTACACCTTC CASSLGRQGPYGYTF
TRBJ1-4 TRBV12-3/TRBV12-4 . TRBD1 TGTGCCAGCAGGTACCTCGGGACAGGGAATGAAAAACGGTTTTTT CASRYLGTGNEKRFF
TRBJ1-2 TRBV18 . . TGTGCCAGCTCCCCCGGACAAAAGAATGGCTACACCTTC CASSPGQKNGYTF
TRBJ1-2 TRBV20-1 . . TGCAGTGCTAGAGTCTTTGGTGGCTACACCTTC CSARVFGGYTF
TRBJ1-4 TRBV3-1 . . TGTGCCAGCAGCCGACGGGGGTCCTTTAATGAAAAACTGTTTTTT CASSRRGSFNEKLFF
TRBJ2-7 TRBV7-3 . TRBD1 TGTGCCAGCGGCCAGACAGGGGGGTTACTCTACGAGCAGTACTTC CASGQTGGLLYEQYF
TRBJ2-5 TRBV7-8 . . TGTGCCAGCAGGCCCACTCTCAAGAACCGACAAGAGACCCAGTACTTC CASRPTLKNRQETQYF
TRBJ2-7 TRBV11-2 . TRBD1 TGTGCCAGAAGCTTAGATTGGGACAGGGAGTACGAGCAGTACTTC CARSLDWDREYEQYF
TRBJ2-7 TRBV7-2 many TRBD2 TGTGCCAGCACCACTTTAGCGGGGGGGCCCCGCGAGCAGTACTTC CASTTLAGGPREQYF
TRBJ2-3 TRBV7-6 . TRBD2 TGTGCCAGCAGCGCGACTAGCGGGGGGGCGTCGGATACGCAGTATTTT CASSATSGGASDTQYF
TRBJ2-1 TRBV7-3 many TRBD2 TGTGCCAGCAGCTTAATAGGAGCGGGAGCTACCTACAATGAGCAGTTCTTC CASSLIGAGATYNEQFF
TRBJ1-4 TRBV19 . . TGTGCCAGTAGATCCGGAGCAACTAATGAAAAACTGTTTTTT CASRSGATNEKLFF
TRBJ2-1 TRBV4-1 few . TGCGCCAGCAGCCGAAGACGGGACCGAGGGGGAGGAGATATCAATGAGCAGTTCTTC CASSRRRDRGGGDINEQFF
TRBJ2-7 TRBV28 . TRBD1 TGTGCCAGCAGTTTATTTGGTGGGGACAGGGGGTACGAGCAGTACTTC CASSLFGGDRGYEQYF
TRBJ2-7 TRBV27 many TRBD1 TGTGCCAGCAGTATAGCGACAGGGGGCTACGAGCAGTACTTC CASSIATGGYEQYF
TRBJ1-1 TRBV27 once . TGTGCCAGCCGTCAACGTCTCGACAGACCAAACACTGAAGCTTTCTTT CASRQRLDRPNTEAFF
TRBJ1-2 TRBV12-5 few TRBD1 TGTGCTAGTGGTGGGACAGGGGGCGCGTATGGCTACACCTTC CASGGTGGAYGYTF
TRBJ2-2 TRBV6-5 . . TGTGCCAGCAGTTCCCTGGCGGGCGCCGGGACCGGGGAGCTGTTTTTT CASSSLAGAGTGELFF
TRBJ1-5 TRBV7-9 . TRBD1 TGTGCCAGCAGCTCCTGGACAGGGTATAGCAATCAGCCCCAGCATTTT CASSSWTGYSNQPQHF
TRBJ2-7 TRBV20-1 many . TGCAGTACCCCGACAGAGGGCCCCTACGAGCAGTACTTC CSTPTEGPYEQYF
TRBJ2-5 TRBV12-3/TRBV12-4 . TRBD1 TGTGCCAGCAGTTCACAGACAGGGGTGAAGGAGACCCAGTACTTC CASSSQTGVKETQYF
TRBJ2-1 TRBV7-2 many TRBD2 TGTGCCAGCAGCTTAGTGGCGGGGGGGCGGAATGAGCAGTTCTTC CASSLVAGGRNEQFF
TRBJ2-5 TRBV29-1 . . TGCAGCGTTGAGGGCGGACAAGAGACCCAGTACTTC CSVEGGQETQYF
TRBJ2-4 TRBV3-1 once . TGTGCCAGCAGCCAAGGGCAGCTCCAGATTGGTGAGCAGTACTTC CASSQGQLQIGEQYF
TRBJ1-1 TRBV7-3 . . TGTGCCAGCAGCCCTAGAGGGGGAAGGGTCACTGAAGCTTTCTTT CASSPRGGRVTEAFF
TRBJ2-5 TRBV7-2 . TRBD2 TGTGCCAGCAGCCCTTGCCCCGCTAGCGGAAAAGAGACCCAGTACTTC CASSPCPASGKETQYF
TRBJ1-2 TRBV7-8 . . TGTGCCAGCAGCTTAGTAAAGGGAAGGGTTACTGGGTCGAAAGGCTACACCTTC CASSLVKGRVTGSKGYTF
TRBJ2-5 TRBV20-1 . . TGCAGTGCTGGAGGACGGATCCAAGAGACCCAGTACTTC CSAGGRIQETQYF
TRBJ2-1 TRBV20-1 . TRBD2 TGCAGTGCCCTCCCGCCTAGCGGGGGGAATAATGAGCAGTTCTTC CSALPPSGGNNEQFF
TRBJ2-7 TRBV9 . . TGTGCCAGCAGCGTAGGGTCACAGGATCACAATGAGCAGTACTTC CASSVGSQDHNEQYF
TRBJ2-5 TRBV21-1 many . TGTGCCAGCAGCAAAGCCCAGTCCAGGACGGATACCAAAGAGACCCAGTACTTC CASSKAQSRTDTKETQYF
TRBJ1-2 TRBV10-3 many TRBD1 TGTGCCATCAGTGAGTCGATATTTGGGGACAGGGGCCAAGGGTCCAACTATGGCTACACCTTC CAISESIFGDRGQGSNYGYTF
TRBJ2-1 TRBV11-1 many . TGTGCCAGCAGTTCAGGGTGGGGGGCGTACAATGAGCAGTTCTTC CASSSGWGAYNEQFF
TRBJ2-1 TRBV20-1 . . TGCAGTGCTGGAGATGCCGGGACCCCAGCCTACAATGAGCAGTTCTTC CSAGDAGTPAYNEQFF